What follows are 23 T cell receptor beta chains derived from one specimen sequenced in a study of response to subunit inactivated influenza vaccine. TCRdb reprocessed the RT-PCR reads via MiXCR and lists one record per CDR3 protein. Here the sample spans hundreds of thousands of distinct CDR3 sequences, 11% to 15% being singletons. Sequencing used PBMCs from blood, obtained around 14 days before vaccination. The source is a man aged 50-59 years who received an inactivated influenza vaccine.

The CDR3 spells CAISIRDTDGYTF. DNA of the CDR3: TGTGCCATCAGCATCCGGGACACCGATGGCTACACCTTC. This chain joins TRBV10-3 and TRBJ1-2; a possible D gene is TRBD1 (6 bases). The CDR3 is 13 residues long. Germline-derived CDR1 and CDR2 are ENHRY and SYGVKD. V was cut by 6 bases and J by 6 bases, with 14 bases left in between.

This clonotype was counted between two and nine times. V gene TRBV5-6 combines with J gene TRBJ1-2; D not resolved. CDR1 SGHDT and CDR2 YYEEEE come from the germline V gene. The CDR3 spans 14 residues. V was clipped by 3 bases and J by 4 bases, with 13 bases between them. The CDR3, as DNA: TGTGCCAGCAGCTCGGGCGTGTTAGTCTATGGCTACACCTTC. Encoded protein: CASSSGVLVYGYTF.

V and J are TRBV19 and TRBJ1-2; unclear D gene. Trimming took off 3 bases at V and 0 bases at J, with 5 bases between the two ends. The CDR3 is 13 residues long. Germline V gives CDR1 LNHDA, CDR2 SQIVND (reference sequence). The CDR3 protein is CASSIFSNYGYTF. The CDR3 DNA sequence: TGTGCCAGTAGTATCTTCTCTAACTATGGCTACACCTTC.

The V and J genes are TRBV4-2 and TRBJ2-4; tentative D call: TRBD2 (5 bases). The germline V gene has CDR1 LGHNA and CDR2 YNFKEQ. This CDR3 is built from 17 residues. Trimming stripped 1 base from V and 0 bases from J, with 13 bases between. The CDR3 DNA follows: TGTGCCAGCAGCCAAGGAGGAGCGGACGTAGCCAAAAACATTCAGTACTTC. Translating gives CASSQGGADVAKNIQYF.

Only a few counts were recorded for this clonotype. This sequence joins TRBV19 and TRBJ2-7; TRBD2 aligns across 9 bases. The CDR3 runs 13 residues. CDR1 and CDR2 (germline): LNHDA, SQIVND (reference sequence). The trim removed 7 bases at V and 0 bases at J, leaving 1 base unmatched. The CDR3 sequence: CASKTSGSYEQYF. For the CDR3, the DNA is TGTGCCAGTAAGACTAGCGGCTCCTACGAGCAGTACTTC.

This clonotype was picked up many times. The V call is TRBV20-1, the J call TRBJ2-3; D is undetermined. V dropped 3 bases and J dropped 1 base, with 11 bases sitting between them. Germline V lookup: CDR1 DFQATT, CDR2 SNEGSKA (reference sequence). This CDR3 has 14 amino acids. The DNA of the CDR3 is TGCAGTGCTAGCACAGCGATCGGCACAGATACGCAGTATTTT. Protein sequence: CSASTAIGTDTQYF.

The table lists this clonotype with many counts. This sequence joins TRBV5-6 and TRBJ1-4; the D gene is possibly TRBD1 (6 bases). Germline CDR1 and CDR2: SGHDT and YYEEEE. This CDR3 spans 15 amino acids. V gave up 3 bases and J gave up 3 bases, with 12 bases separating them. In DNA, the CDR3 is TGTGCCAGCAGCTCGACAGGCTCCGCTAATGAAAAACTGTTTTTT. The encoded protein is CASSSTGSANEKLFF.

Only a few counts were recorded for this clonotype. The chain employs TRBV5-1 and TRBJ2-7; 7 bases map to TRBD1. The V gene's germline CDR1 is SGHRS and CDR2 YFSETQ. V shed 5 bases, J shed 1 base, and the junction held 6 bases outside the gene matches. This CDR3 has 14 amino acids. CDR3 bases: TGCGCCAGCAGAGATGGGACAGCTTCCTACGAGCAGTACTTC. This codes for CASRDGTASYEQYF.

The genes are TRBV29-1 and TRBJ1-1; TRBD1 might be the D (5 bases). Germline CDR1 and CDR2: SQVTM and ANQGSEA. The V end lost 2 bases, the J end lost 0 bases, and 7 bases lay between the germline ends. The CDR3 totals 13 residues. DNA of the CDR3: TGCAGCGTTGAACGGGGGTTGAACACTGAAGCTTTCTTT. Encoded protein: CSVERGLNTEAFF.

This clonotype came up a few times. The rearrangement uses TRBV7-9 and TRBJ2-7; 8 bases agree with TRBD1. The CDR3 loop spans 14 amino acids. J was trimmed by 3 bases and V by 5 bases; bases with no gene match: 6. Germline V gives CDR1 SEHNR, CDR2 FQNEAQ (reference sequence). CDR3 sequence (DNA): TGTGCCAGCAGCGCGGGACAGGAGGACTACGAGCAGTACTTC. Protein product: CASSAGQEDYEQYF.

CDR3: CASGILSYEQYF. The CDR3 DNA reads as TGTGCTAGCGGGATCCTCTCCTACGAGCAGTACTTC. The V and J genes are TRBV10-3 and TRBJ2-7; 8 bases are shared with TRBD2. The length of the CDR3 is 12 residues. The germline gives CDR1 ENHRY, CDR2 SYGVKD.

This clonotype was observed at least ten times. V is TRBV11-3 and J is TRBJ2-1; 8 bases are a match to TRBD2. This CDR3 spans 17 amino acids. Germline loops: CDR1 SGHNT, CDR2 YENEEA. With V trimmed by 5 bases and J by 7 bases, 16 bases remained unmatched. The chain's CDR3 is CASSQYYGGAIGNEQFF. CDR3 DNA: TGTGCCAGCAGCCAATACTACGGGGGGGCGATCGGGAATGAGCAGTTCTTC.

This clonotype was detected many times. This CDR3 reads CASSLGVGLRSYNEQFF. For the CDR3, the DNA is TGCGCCAGCAGCTTGGGGGTTGGGCTACGCTCCTACAATGAGCAGTTCTTC. The V gene is TRBV5-1, the J gene TRBJ2-1; D gene unclear. Between the trimmed V and J ends, which lost 0 bases and 0 bases, there was a span of 13 bases. The CDR3 is 17 amino acids. Germline CDR1 and CDR2: SGHRS and YFSETQ.

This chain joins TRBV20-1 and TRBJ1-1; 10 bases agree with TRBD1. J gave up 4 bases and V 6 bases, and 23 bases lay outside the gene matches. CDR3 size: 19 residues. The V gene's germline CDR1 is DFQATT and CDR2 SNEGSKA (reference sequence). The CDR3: CSAGRQGADWGGPTTEAFF. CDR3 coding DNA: TGCAGTGCCGGGAGACAGGGGGCGGATTGGGGCGGCCCTACCACTGAAGCTTTCTTT.

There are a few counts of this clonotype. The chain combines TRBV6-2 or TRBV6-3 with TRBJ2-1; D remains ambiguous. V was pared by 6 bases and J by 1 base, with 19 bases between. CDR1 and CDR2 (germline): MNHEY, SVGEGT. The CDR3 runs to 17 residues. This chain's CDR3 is CASRPPEKLWSYNEQFF. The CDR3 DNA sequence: TGTGCCAGCAGGCCTCCAGAAAAATTGTGGTCCTACAATGAGCAGTTCTTC.

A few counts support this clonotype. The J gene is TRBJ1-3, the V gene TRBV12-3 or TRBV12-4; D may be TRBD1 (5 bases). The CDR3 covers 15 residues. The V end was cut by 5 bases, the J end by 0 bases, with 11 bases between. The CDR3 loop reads CASSPDSISGNTIYF. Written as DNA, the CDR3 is TGTGCCAGCAGTCCCGACAGTATCTCTGGAAACACCATATATTTT.

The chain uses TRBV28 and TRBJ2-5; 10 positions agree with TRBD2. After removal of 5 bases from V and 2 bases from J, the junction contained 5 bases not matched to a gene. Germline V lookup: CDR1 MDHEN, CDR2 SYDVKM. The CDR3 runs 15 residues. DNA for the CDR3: TGTGCCAGCAGTATACATAGCGGGGGGCAAGAGACCCAGTACTTC. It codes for CASSIHSGGQETQYF.

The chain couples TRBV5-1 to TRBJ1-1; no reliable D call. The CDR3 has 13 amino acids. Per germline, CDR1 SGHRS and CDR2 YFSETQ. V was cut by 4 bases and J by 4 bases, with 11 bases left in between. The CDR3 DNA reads TGCGCCAGCAGCCAAGCCCGCGGCACTGAAGCTTTCTTT. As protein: CASSQARGTEAFF.

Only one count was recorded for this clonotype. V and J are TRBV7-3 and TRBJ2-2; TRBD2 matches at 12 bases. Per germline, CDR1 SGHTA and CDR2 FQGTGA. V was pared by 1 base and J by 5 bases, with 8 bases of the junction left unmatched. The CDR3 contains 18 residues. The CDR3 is CASSLKVVTSGRTGELFF. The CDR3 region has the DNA TGTGCCAGCAGCTTAAAGGTGGTGACTAGCGGGAGAACCGGGGAGCTGTTTTTT.

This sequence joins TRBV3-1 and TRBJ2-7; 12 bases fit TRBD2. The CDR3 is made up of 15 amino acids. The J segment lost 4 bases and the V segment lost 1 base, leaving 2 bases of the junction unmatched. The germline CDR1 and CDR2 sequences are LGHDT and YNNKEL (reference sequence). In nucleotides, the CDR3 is TGTGCCAGCAGCCAAGGAGGGACTAGCGGGTACGAGCAGTACTTC. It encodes CASSQGGTSGYEQYF.

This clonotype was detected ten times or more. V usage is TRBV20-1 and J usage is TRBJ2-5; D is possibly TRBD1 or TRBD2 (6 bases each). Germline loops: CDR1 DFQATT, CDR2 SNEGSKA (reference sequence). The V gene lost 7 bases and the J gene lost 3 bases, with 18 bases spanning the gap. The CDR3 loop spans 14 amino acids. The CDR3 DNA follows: TGCAGTGTTCTCTCGGAGGAGGGGGAAGAGACCCAGTACTTC. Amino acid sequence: CSVLSEEGEETQYF.

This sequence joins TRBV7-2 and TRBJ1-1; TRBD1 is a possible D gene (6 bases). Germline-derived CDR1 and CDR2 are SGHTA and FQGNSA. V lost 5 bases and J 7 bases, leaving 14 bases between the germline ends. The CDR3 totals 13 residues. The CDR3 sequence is CASSRSGTSEAFF. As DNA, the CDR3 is TGTGCCAGCAGCAGATCCGGGACAAGTGAAGCTTTCTTT.

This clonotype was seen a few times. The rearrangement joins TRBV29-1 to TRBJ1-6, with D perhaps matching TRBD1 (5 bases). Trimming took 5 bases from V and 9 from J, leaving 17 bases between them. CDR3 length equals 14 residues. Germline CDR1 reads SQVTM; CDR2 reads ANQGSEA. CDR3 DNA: TGCAGCGTTTCCGTGACAGCCAGCGGTTCACCCCTCCACTTT. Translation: CSVSVTASGSPLHF.